This T cell receptor beta chain stems from a study of cytomegalovirus exposure and HLA in healthy donors. Study-wide findings and caveats: Confirmation was obtained in vitro that a few CMV-associated chains are specific for CMV antigens. Most TCR sequences were rare, but some public TCRs occurred in many donors. Clusters of TCRs from the first cohort tended to co-occur in the 100 to 150 validation repertoires (as a later analysis found). The study flagged approximately 180 TCR beta chains as cytomegalovirus-associated.

The length of the CDR3 is 14 residues. Germline lookup yields CDR1 SNHLY and CDR2 FYNNEI. V shed 7 bases and J shed 0 bases, with 7 bases lying between them. The protocol was immunoSEQ multiplex PCR, while the TCRdb copy is restricted to in-frame clones and leaves out a portion. The repertoire holds 200,000 to 250,000 clones, around 87% seen once, with about 2% in the top ten. About this clone: Its specificity is not known.

Sample: PBMCs. V gene TRBV2 combines with J gene TRBJ2-6; D unresolved. This sequence originates from a young woman in good health and CMV-seropositive. Written as DNA, the CDR3 is TGTGCCAGCACATCCGGCTCTGGGGCCAACGTCCTGACTTTC. Translating gives CASTSGSGANVLTF.